This T cell receptor (beta chain) was identified in a study of blood T cell repertoires in COVID-19 (dated by TCRdb to the early 2020s). Turning to the overall study: Collaborator samples came from the United States, Italy and Spain and covered acute and convalescent phases of COVID-19. Deeply sampled blood TCRbeta repertoires from subjects exposed to, actively infected with, or recovered from COVID-19 were included in the dataset. The repertoires were made available in a free public database intended to serve as a resource for research on the immune response to SARS-CoV-2. Sample metadata almost always included a de-identified subject ID, COVID-19 status, age in years and sex. The material from the prospective study consisted of cDNA or gDNA derived from T cells, B-cell-depleted T cells, or PBMCs. Where available, HLA class I and class II types were obtained from metadata supplied by the sample provider rather than from assay-based typing. Samples were obtained from the ongoing ImmuneRACE study (first 160 participants) and from 1,200 or so subjects provided by 6 global collaborators.

TCRbeta CDR3 regions were amplified from genomic DNA using the immunoSEQ Assay, a bias-controlled multiplex PCR. The authors' pipeline ran thus. The number of nucleated cells in each sample was estimated from the amplification of reference gene primers within the assay. Sequence reads were collapsed and filtered to measure the absolute abundance of every unique TCRbeta CDR3 rearrangement. Productive Simpson clonality was computed per sample as the square root of Simpson's diversity index over productive rearrangements. The table was pulled from immuneACCESS by TCRdb, which kept in-frame rearrangements only. Such tables lose some clones; where checked, under half of the loss comes from unresolved V genes, and the rest has no known cause. V, J and clone size are taken as reported in that table, and D and trimming were inferred from the DNA itself. The sample contains 150,000 or so clones, less than 95% of them found a single time. The top ten hold around 0.55% of the sample.

Whole blood was collected in K2EDTA tubes by collaborating institutions according to the institutions' own protocols. Collaborator samples were shipped for TCRbeta analysis as frozen whole blood, isolated PBMCs, or DNA extracted from either sample type. The research as a whole found: The quantity of clinical and demographic metadata differed by source and by participant and was supplied without curation.

Notes on this clone: The antigen it binds to is not known. No much larger clone exists at a distance of one base, and base qualities are not known.

The CDR3 holds 14 amino acids from the cysteine to the phenylalanine. The CDR3 DNA has 42 bases and is translated from base 1. V is trimmed back by 11 bases and J by 5 bases, and the junction contains 14 bases that no gene match accounts for. Taken from the germline V gene, the CDR1 and CDR2 loops are MNHEY and SVGAGI. This TCR came from a man in his fifties with acute or convalescent COVID-19. The sample was peripheral blood. The chain couples TRBV6-5 to TRBJ2-5; TRBD2 agrees with 7 junctional bases. The sequenced DNA is TGTGCCTCCTCAGGAGGGAGGGCCATCGAGACCCAGTACTTC. This gives the protein CASSGGRAIETQYF.